This TCR beta chain was identified during a study of shared clonotypes between healthy human individuals. Study conclusions and caveats: Against clonotypes common to all four donors, non-shared ones had lower generation probabilities.

The method was immunoSEQ multiplex PCR; TCRdb's version includes in-frame clones alone and lacks a portion of them. Of about 2.4 million clones listed, over 85% are singletons. As regards this clone: The antigen is not known.

The ends were cut back, 5 bases at V and 3 bases at J, with 9 bases in the middle. The CDR3 contains 13 residues. The V gene's germline CDR1 is MNHEY and CDR2 SMNVEV (reference sequence). The chain joins TRBV27 to TRBJ2-3; unclear D gene. The material sequenced was naive CD4+ T cells from PBMCs. Regarding subset: CD45RA+ positively selected. The clonotype comes from a man younger than 35 in good health. Some clones in this sample may be carry-over from other donors' samples. This CDR3 is CASSGDSTDTQYF. For the CDR3, the DNA is TGTGCCAGCAGTGGGGATAGTACAGATACGCAGTATTTT.